This TCR beta chain is drawn from a study of technical replicates of blood from several donors. Trimming took off 4 bases at V and 6 bases at J, with 9 bases between the two ends. The CDR3 extends over 11 amino acids. Germline CDR1 is GTSNPN and CDR2 is SVGIG (reference sequence). Assay: immunoSEQ multiplex PCR; the TCRdb copy retains only in-frame clones and omits some. The sample has 60,000 to 90,000 clones, around 95% seen once. The sequence came from a human donor in good health. The material sequenced was T cells isolated from PBMCs. V and J are TRBV30 and TRBJ1-1; D perhaps matches TRBD1 (5 bases). This chain's CDR3 is CAWNTGAEAFF. CDR3 in DNA: TGTGCCTGGAACACAGGCGCTGAAGCTTTCTTT.